The rows below give T cell receptor beta chains drawn from one sample of a study of siplizumab effects on memory and regulatory T cells. The method was immunoSEQ multiplex PCR; TCRdb's version includes in-frame clones alone and lacks a portion of them. The sample has fewer than 85,000 clones; about nine tenths are singletons. The sequenced sample consisted of Tregs sorted from blood. These receptors were obtained from a human donor in good health. The CDR3 runs from the conserved cysteine through the conserved F or W. D genes are given only for firm matches. Expanded clones are given a class, and other clones once, few, many or no size at all.

V gene: TRBV7-9; clone size: -; D gene: TRBD1; J gene: TRBJ2-7; CDR3 protein: CASSATRDRSTYEQYF; CDR3 DNA: TGTGCCAGCAGCGCGACTCGGGACAGGTCCACCTACGAGCAGTACTTC
V gene: TRBV6-5; clone size: -; D gene: -; J gene: TRBJ1-2; CDR3 protein: CASRQTQGWGYGYTF; CDR3 DNA: TGTGCCAGCAGACAAACACAGGGATGGGGCTATGGCTACACCTTC
V gene: TRBV19; clone size: -; D gene: TRBD1; J gene: TRBJ1-6; CDR3 protein: CASSISGQGFSPLHF; CDR3 DNA: TGTGCCAGTAGTATCTCGGGACAGGGATTCTCACCCCTCCACTTT
V gene: TRBV6-1; clone size: -; D gene: -; J gene: TRBJ1-2; CDR3 protein: CASSEPVGINYGYTF; CDR3 DNA: TGTGCCAGCAGTGAACCTGTAGGGATTAACTATGGCTACACCTTC
V gene: TRBV9; clone size: -; D gene: -; J gene: TRBJ2-5; CDR3 protein: CASSVGTVQETQYF; CDR3 DNA: TGTGCCAGCAGCGTAGGTACGGTCCAAGAGACCCAGTACTTC
V gene: TRBV1; clone size: once; D gene: -; J gene: TRBJ2-7; CDR3 protein: CTSSPSNGQGASEQYF; CDR3 DNA: TGCACCAGCAGCCCCTCCAACGGACAGGGGGCGAGCGAGCAGTACTTC
V gene: TRBV10-3; clone size: -; D gene: TRBD2; J gene: TRBJ2-3; CDR3 protein: CAISDGGSTDTQYF; CDR3 DNA: TGTGCCATCAGTGACGGGGGGAGCACAGATACGCAGTATTTT
V gene: TRBV27; clone size: -; D gene: TRBD1; J gene: TRBJ2-1; CDR3 protein: CASSSPGQGTNKQFF; CDR3 DNA: TGTGCCAGCAGTTCCCCGGGACAGGGGACCAATAAGCAGTTCTTC
V gene: TRBV4-1; clone size: -; D gene: -; J gene: TRBJ1-2; CDR3 protein: CASSQVTQGSGYTF; CDR3 DNA: TGCGCCAGCAGCCAAGTCACCCAGGGGAGTGGCTACACCTTC
V gene: TRBV6-5; clone size: -; D gene: TRBD1; J gene: TRBJ1-1; CDR3 protein: CASITQGAGAFF; CDR3 DNA: TGTGCCAGCATCACACAGGGGGCGGGGGCTTTCTTT
V gene: TRBV4-3; clone size: -; D gene: TRBD1; J gene: TRBJ1-4; CDR3 protein: CASSPMGGGAQATNEKLFF; CDR3 DNA: TGCGCCAGCAGCCCCATGGGAGGGGGCGCCCAGGCAACTAATGAAAAACTGTTTTTT
V gene: TRBV2; clone size: few; D gene: -; J gene: TRBJ2-3; CDR3 protein: CASSAGPQYF; CDR3 DNA: TGTGCCAGCAGCGCTGGTCCGCAGTATTTT
V gene: TRBV7-2; clone size: -; D gene: -; J gene: TRBJ1-3; CDR3 protein: CASSLGSLSGNTIYF; CDR3 DNA: TGTGCCAGCAGCTTAGGTTCCCTCTCTGGAAACACCATATATTTT
V gene: TRBV11-2; clone size: -; D gene: TRBD1; J gene: TRBJ1-5; CDR3 protein: CASSRTGLDRQHF; CDR3 DNA: TGTGCCAGCAGCCGGACAGGCCTAGATAGACAGCATTTT
V gene: TRBV6-5; clone size: -; D gene: TRBD2; J gene: TRBJ2-1; CDR3 protein: CATRLASYNEQFF; CDR3 DNA: TGTGCCACCAGACTAGCCTCCTACAATGAGCAGTTCTTC
V gene: TRBV6-1; clone size: -; D gene: TRBD1; J gene: TRBJ1-2; CDR3 protein: CASRYNPGQGYGYTF; CDR3 DNA: TGTGCCAGCAGGTACAATCCGGGACAGGGGTATGGCTACACCTTC
V gene: TRBV6-1; clone size: -; D gene: -; J gene: TRBJ1-5; CDR3 protein: CASRSLGDQPQHF; CDR3 DNA: TGTGCCAGCAGAAGTTTAGGGGATCAGCCCCAGCATTTT
V gene: TRBV6-5; clone size: -; D gene: TRBD1; J gene: TRBJ1-2; CDR3 protein: CASHLAGQGPGGYTF; CDR3 DNA: TGTGCCAGCCACCTGGCGGGACAGGGGCCCGGTGGCTACACCTTC
V gene: TRBV10-3; clone size: -; D gene: -; J gene: TRBJ1-5; CDR3 protein: CASREGGSNQPQHF; CDR3 DNA: TGTGCCAGCAGGGAAGGAGGTAGCAATCAGCCCCAGCATTTT
V gene: TRBV2; clone size: -; D gene: -; J gene: TRBJ1-2; CDR3 protein: CASSDHERDGYTF; CDR3 DNA: TGTGCCAGCAGTGATCATGAACGGGACGGCTACACCTTC
V gene: TRBV19; clone size: once; D gene: -; J gene: TRBJ2-6; CDR3 protein: CASSIIYSGANVLTF; CDR3 DNA: TGTGCCAGTAGTATAATTTACTCTGGGGCCAACGTCCTGACTTTC
V gene: TRBV10-1; clone size: -; D gene: -; J gene: TRBJ2-7; CDR3 protein: CASSDMRGQYF; CDR3 DNA: TGCGCCAGCAGTGATATGAGGGGGCAGTACTTC
V gene: TRBV5-1; clone size: -; D gene: -; J gene: TRBJ2-2; CDR3 protein: CASSLSIGRGLTGELFF; CDR3 DNA: TGCGCCAGCAGCTTGAGTATAGGCAGGGGACTCACCGGGGAGCTGTTTTTT
V gene: TRBV15; clone size: few; D gene: -; J gene: TRBJ1-1; CDR3 protein: CATSRQINTEAFF; CDR3 DNA: TGTGCCACCAGCAGACAGATAAACACTGAAGCTTTCTTT
V gene: TRBV4-2; clone size: -; D gene: TRBD1; J gene: TRBJ1-3; CDR3 protein: CASSQTGDRGIRNTIYF; CDR3 DNA: TGTGCCAGCAGCCAGACAGGGGACAGGGGGATAAGAAACACCATATATTTT
V gene: TRBV18; clone size: -; D gene: -; J gene: TRBJ1-1; CDR3 protein: CASSPESRTEAFF; CDR3 DNA: TGTGCCAGCTCGCCCGAGTCTCGCACTGAAGCTTTCTTT
V gene: TRBV19; clone size: -; D gene: -; J gene: TRBJ1-2; CDR3 protein: CASSIPGESYGYTF; CDR3 DNA: TGTGCCAGTAGTATCCCAGGGGAATCGTATGGCTACACCTTC
V gene: TRBV5-4; clone size: -; D gene: -; J gene: TRBJ2-7; CDR3 protein: CASSRGRSSYEQYF; CDR3 DNA: TGTGCCAGCAGCCGAGGTCGTAGCTCCTACGAGCAGTACTTC
V gene: TRBV7-9; clone size: -; D gene: -; J gene: TRBJ1-1; CDR3 protein: CASSLVGQLSNTEAFF; CDR3 DNA: TGTGCCAGCAGCTTAGTCGGACAGCTTTCGAACACTGAAGCTTTCTTT
V gene: TRBV19; clone size: -; D gene: -; J gene: TRBJ1-6; CDR3 protein: CASSIWLGDPGVSALHF; CDR3 DNA: TGTGCCAGTAGTATATGGTTGGGAGATCCCGGGGTTTCGGCCCTCCACTTT
V gene: TRBV15; clone size: -; D gene: TRBD1; J gene: TRBJ2-7; CDR3 protein: CATSRVRTGSNEQYF; CDR3 DNA: TGTGCCACCAGCAGGGTCAGGACAGGGAGCAACGAGCAGTACTTC
V gene: TRBV9; clone size: once; D gene: -; J gene: TRBJ2-6; CDR3 protein: CASSEISGANVLTF; CDR3 DNA: TGTGCCAGCAGCGAGATCTCTGGGGCCAACGTCCTGACTTTC
V gene: TRBV5-1; clone size: -; D gene: TRBD2; J gene: TRBJ2-5; CDR3 protein: CASSTSGGQGETQYF; CDR3 DNA: TGCGCCAGCAGCACTAGCGGGGGCCAGGGAGAGACCCAGTACTTC
V gene: TRBV18; clone size: few; D gene: -; J gene: TRBJ1-1; CDR3 protein: CASSPPAAEAFF; CDR3 DNA: TGTGCCAGCTCACCACCGGCGGCTGAAGCTTTCTTT
V gene: TRBV10-3; clone size: -; D gene: TRBD2; J gene: TRBJ2-2; CDR3 protein: CAISGTSGNSNTGELFF; CDR3 DNA: TGTGCCATCAGCGGGACTAGCGGAAATTCGAACACCGGGGAGCTGTTTTTT
V gene: TRBV23-1; clone size: -; D gene: TRBD2; J gene: TRBJ2-3; CDR3 protein: CASSRPRWDYSTDTQYF; CDR3 DNA: TGCGCCAGCAGTCGGCCGAGGTGGGACTATAGCACAGATACGCAGTATTTT
V gene: TRBV10-3; clone size: few; D gene: TRBD1; J gene: TRBJ1-1; CDR3 protein: CAISTGGGTEAFF; CDR3 DNA: TGTGCCATCAGTACAGGGGGCGGCACTGAAGCTTTCTTT
V gene: TRBV6-6; clone size: -; D gene: -; J gene: TRBJ1-3; CDR3 protein: CASSPRTDGNTIYF; CDR3 DNA: TGTGCCAGCAGTCCAAGGACAGACGGAAACACCATATATTTT
V gene: TRBV7-2; clone size: -; D gene: -; J gene: TRBJ2-7; CDR3 protein: CASSLLPGTHYEQYF; CDR3 DNA: TGTGCCAGCAGCCTCCTCCCCGGGACCCACTACGAGCAGTACTTC
V gene: TRBV14; clone size: -; D gene: -; J gene: TRBJ1-5; CDR3 protein: CASSHRGNQPQHF; CDR3 DNA: TGTGCCAGCAGCCACCGAGGCAATCAGCCCCAGCATTTT
V gene: TRBV9; clone size: -; D gene: -; J gene: TRBJ2-2; CDR3 protein: CASSVGERAGELFF; CDR3 DNA: TGTGCCAGCAGCGTGGGGGAACGGGCCGGGGAGCTGTTTTTT
V gene: TRBV5-1; clone size: -; D gene: TRBD1; J gene: TRBJ2-7; CDR3 protein: CASSPGQGAYEQYF; CDR3 DNA: TGCGCCAGCAGCCCGGGACAGGGGGCCTACGAGCAGTACTTC
V gene: TRBV5-1; clone size: -; D gene: TRBD1; J gene: TRBJ1-2; CDR3 protein: CASSPTLQGANYGYTF; CDR3 DNA: TGCGCCAGCAGCCCGACCCTACAGGGGGCTAACTATGGCTACACCTTC
V gene: TRBV27; clone size: -; D gene: TRBD2; J gene: TRBJ2-1; CDR3 protein: CASSSPSGGVNEQFF; CDR3 DNA: TGTGCCAGCAGTTCGCCTAGCGGGGGGGTCAATGAGCAGTTCTTC
V gene: TRBV5-1; clone size: -; D gene: -; J gene: TRBJ2-3; CDR3 protein: CASSKRQFSTDTQYF; CDR3 DNA: TGCGCCAGCAGCAAAAGACAGTTTAGCACAGATACGCAGTATTTT
V gene: TRBV14; clone size: few; D gene: TRBD1; J gene: TRBJ2-7; CDR3 protein: CASSQHRGHEQYF; CDR3 DNA: TGTGCCAGCAGCCAACACAGGGGCCACGAGCAGTACTTC
V gene: TRBV19; clone size: -; D gene: -; J gene: TRBJ1-1; CDR3 protein: CASSESGVRTEAFF; CDR3 DNA: TGTGCCAGTAGCGAGTCAGGGGTTCGGACTGAAGCTTTCTTT
V gene: TRBV6-4; clone size: -; D gene: TRBD2; J gene: TRBJ2-7; CDR3 protein: CASSDRAGGPYEQYF; CDR3 DNA: TGTGCCAGCAGTGACAGAGCGGGGGGTCCCTACGAGCAGTACTTC
V gene: TRBV20-1; clone size: -; D gene: -; J gene: TRBJ2-5; CDR3 protein: CSGGPTETQYF; CDR3 DNA: TGCAGTGGGGGCCCTACTGAGACCCAGTACTTC
V gene: TRBV6-4; clone size: -; D gene: -; J gene: TRBJ1-5; CDR3 protein: CASSSYRVKLRPQHF; CDR3 DNA: TGTGCCAGCAGTAGCTACAGGGTCAAGCTAAGGCCCCAGCATTTT
V gene: TRBV6-1; clone size: few; D gene: -; J gene: TRBJ1-6; CDR3 protein: CASSERGDNSPLHF; CDR3 DNA: TGTGCCAGCAGTGAAAGGGGCGACAATTCACCCCTCCACTTT
V gene: TRBV5-1; clone size: once; D gene: -; J gene: TRBJ1-6; CDR3 protein: CASSLDPYNSPLHF; CDR3 DNA: TGCGCCAGCAGCTTGGACCCGTATAATTCACCCCTCCACTTT
V gene: TRBV6-1; clone size: -; D gene: -; J gene: TRBJ1-2; CDR3 protein: CASRSGTWGF; CDR3 DNA: TGTGCCAGCAGGTCAGGGACATGGGGCTTC
V gene: TRBV19; clone size: -; D gene: TRBD1; J gene: TRBJ1-5; CDR3 protein: CASTLTGGNQPQHF; CDR3 DNA: TGTGCCAGTACCTTAACAGGGGGCAATCAGCCCCAGCATTTT
V gene: TRBV11-3; clone size: -; D gene: -; J gene: TRBJ2-5; CDR3 protein: CASSLGSQETQYF; CDR3 DNA: TGTGCCAGCAGCTTAGGTAGCCAAGAGACCCAGTACTTC
V gene: TRBV28; clone size: medium-sized; D gene: TRBD1; J gene: TRBJ2-6; CDR3 protein: CASSPRQGIGSGANVLTF; CDR3 DNA: TGTGCCAGCAGTCCTCGACAGGGGATAGGCTCTGGGGCCAACGTCCTGACTTTC